This T cell receptor beta chain was obtained from a study of blood T cells in healthy people across ages. A sample-barcoded 5' primer and a J-beta primer mix were used in a second PCR of roughly 6 to 11 cycles. TCRdb recomputed calls from the 5' RACE reads with MiXCR, one row per CDR3 protein. The sample lists roughly 2 million distinct CDR3 sequences; approximately 50% were seen once. In its sample, this clonotype was seen once. The CDR3 has 14 residues. Germline assignment: CDR1 MNHNS and CDR2 SASEGT. The chain uses TRBV6-1 and TRBJ2-4; 7 nucleotides line up with TRBD1. The DNA end is a closer match to TRBJ2-7, so the J assignment may be wrong. This receptor was obtained from a woman aged 35 to 49 in good health. Sequencing was performed on blood. CDR3 protein: CASNLGTADYEQYF. The CDR3 nucleotides read TGTGCCAGCAATCTTGGGACAGCCGATTACGAGCAGTACTTC.